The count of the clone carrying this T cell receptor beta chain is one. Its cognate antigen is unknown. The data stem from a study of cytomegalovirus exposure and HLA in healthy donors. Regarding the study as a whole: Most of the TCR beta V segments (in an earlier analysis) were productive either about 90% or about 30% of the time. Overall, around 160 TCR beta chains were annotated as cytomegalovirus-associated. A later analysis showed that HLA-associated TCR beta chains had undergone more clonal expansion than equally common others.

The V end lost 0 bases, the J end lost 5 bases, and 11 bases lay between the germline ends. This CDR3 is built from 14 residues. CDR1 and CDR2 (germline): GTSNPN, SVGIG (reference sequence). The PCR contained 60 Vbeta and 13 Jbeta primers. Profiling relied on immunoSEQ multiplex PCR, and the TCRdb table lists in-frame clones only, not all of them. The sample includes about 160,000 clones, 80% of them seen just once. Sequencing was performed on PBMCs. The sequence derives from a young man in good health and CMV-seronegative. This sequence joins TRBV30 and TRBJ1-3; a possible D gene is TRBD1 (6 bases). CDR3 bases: TGTGCCTGGAGTGTACAGGACAGTAGAAACACCATATATTTT. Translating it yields CAWSVQDSRNTIYF.